This TCR beta chain was identified during a study of shared clonotypes between healthy human individuals. The wider study: Donor composition was a couple of women and a few men, aged 18 to 49.

Germline V gene lookup returns CDR1 SGHRS and CDR2 YFSETQ. The CDR3 runs to 15 residues. Germline trimming cut 1 base from V and 7 bases from J; bases unmatched to any gene: 5. Deep was the level used in running the assay. Assay: immunoSEQ multiplex PCR; the TCRdb copy retains only in-frame clones and omits some. Of millions of clones in the sample, roughly 95% were seen once. Study-wide results and limits: When naive CD4 clonotypes were compared across a few donors, around 5% were shared. Larger estimated richness was generally recorded for naive subsets relative to memory subsets.

About this clone: Its antigen is currently unknown.

The specimen sequenced was naive CD4+ T cells sorted from blood. As for subset: CD45RA+ positively selected. The rearrangement links TRBV5-1 to TRBJ1-6; 7 nucleotides agree with TRBD1. The clonotype comes from a man between 18 and 35 years old in good health. This chain's CDR3 is CASSLWDRQNSPLHF. CDR3 DNA: TGCGCCAGCAGCTTGTGGGACAGACAGAATTCACCCCTCCACTTT.